The subject of this entry is one T cell receptor beta chain. Antigen specificity is unknown. This CDR3 contains 15 residues. V lost 6 bases to trimming and J lost 8 bases, with 17 bases between them. CDR1 SGHTA and CDR2 FQGNSA come from the germline V gene. Some clones are missing from TCRdb's copy, which holds only in-frame ones; the method was immunoSEQ multiplex PCR. The profile shows 45,000 to 65,000 clones, around four fifths of them singletons. The data stem from a study of vaccination effects on CD4 cells after COVID-19. With approximately 10 days of culture completed, CD4+ T cells were isolated. Two-dose BNT162b2 or mRNA-1273 vaccination was given to participants.

This chain uses TRBV7-2 with TRBJ1-6, with a possible D match to TRBD1 (5 bases). This specimen consisted of CD4+ T cells from PBMCs cultured without peptide, obtained after COVID-19 vaccination. The origin of this receptor is a human donor who received a COVID-19 vaccine. The CDR3 loop is CASSAQGPGDSPLHF. The CDR3 DNA follows: TGTGCCAGCAGTGCCCAGGGACCCGGGGATTCACCCCTCCACTTT.